This T cell receptor delta chain is drawn from a study of DNA immune sequencing with unique molecular identifiers (dated by TCRdb to the early 2020s). A note on the overall study: gammadelta T cells were enriched from buffy coats using immunomagnetic cell separation, and their genomic DNA was sequenced. To compare enriched with non-enriched material, 85 to 100 ng of enriched gammadelta T-cell DNA and 0.8 to 1 ug of non-enriched PBMC DNA were sequenced. An ultrasensitive DNA-based TRD repertoire sequencing method using PCR-introduced unique molecular identifiers was developed and validated in the study. The method was validated on synthetic reference molecules and on blood samples from healthy individuals.

The V end loses 3 bases and the J end loses 0 bases, and a stretch of 25 bases separates them. CDR1 and CDR2, per the germline V gene, are GEAIGNYY and EKD. Taken from cysteine to phenylalanine, the CDR3 has 19 residues. Of the read, only the CDR3 DNA is kept; its 57 bases are in frame from base 1. Overall study results and their limits: Non-enriched samples had more out-of-frame TRD sequences, which likely came from partial or unproductive rearrangements in alphabeta T cells. The primer-based approach cannot detect novel TRD sequences that are not targeted by the primers.

Library creation used multiplex PCR. Genomic DNA was amplified with a 32-plex assay using primers for all 8 TRDV and 4 TRDJ genes covering the CDR3. A 12-nucleotide UMI was introduced during 3 to 4 barcoding PCR cycles, after which a second PCR was performed with Illumina adapter primers. AMPure XP beads were used to purify the libraries, and library quality was checked on a Fragment Analyzer using the HS NGS Fragment kit. An Illumina MiniSeq mid-output kit with roughly 20% PhiX and 150 cycles of paired-end reads was used for sequencing. The original methods were these. Reads were processed with MIGEC version 1.2.9 to group reads by UMI and build error-corrected consensus sequences. Post-processing used modified VDJtools version 1.2.1 scripts and the tcR R package. TCRdb reran clone calling on the public reads with CATT; rows sharing one DNA sequence were then combined. The V and J calls were not made by the authors but by TCRdb's processing. The sample table shows fewer than 350 delta-chain clones, and about 14% are seen once. The ten largest clonotypes hold roughly 57% of the sample.

This clone was seen only a few times. Which antigen it targets is not known. No base quality values were provided; no much bigger clone lies one nucleotide off. Recombination connected TRDV2 to TRDJ1; D gene: possibly TRDD3, on 5 matching bases. Sequencing was carried out using buffy coat blood. This TCR derives from a human donor in good health. For the CDR3, the sequence is CACDSVQRRGIPYTDKLIF. The DNA reads as follows: TGTGCCTGTGACTCCGTACAGAGGAGGGGAATCCCGTACACCGATAAACTCATCTTT.